This TCR beta chain was sequenced for a study of T cell responses to AZD1222 COVID-19 vaccine. Study-wide results and limits: The peak T cell response came first, and repertoires were sampled only after it. Possibly, clonal diversity was underestimated; donors were largely white British and included more females. Dominant CD4 TCR responses targeted spike regions 160-218 and 743-854. Seropositive status at baseline applied to only 5 to 7 AZD1222 recipients.

Points on this clone: Its antigen is undetermined.

Clones were sequenced by immunoSEQ multiplex PCR, and TCRdb holds only the in-frame ones, with some missing. The sample has approximately 80,000 clones; approximately 86% are singletons. The TCR comes from an adult in good health. This sample comprised peripheral blood, obtained on day 0 of MenACWY control vaccination.

CDR3 nucleotide sequence: TGTGCCAGCAGCTTACCTCCCGGGGAGCCGAACACTGAAGCTTTCTTT. This codes for CASSLPPGEPNTEAFF. This chain joins TRBV7-2 and TRBJ1-1; D unclear. The CDR3 is made up of 16 amino acids. CDR1 is SGHTA, CDR2 FQGNSA, per germline. V was clipped by 2 bases and J by 1 base, with 14 bases between them.